Listed below are T cell receptor beta chains from one sample, sequenced in a study of CD8+ T cells in alopecia areata. Data came from immunoSEQ multiplex PCR; TCRdb stores just in-frame clones and leaves some out. The sample contains about 160,000 clones, 80% to 90% of which appear only once. The sequences come from CD8+ T cells sorted from blood, collected at week 0. These receptors were collected from a human donor with alopecia areata. Both conserved end residues are part of each CDR3. The order of the fields is D gene, CDR3 length, V gene, J gene, clone size, CDR3 DNA, CDR3 protein. D genes are given only for firm matches. Expanded clones get a size class; other rows say once, few or many, or leave the size out.

d_call: -; cdr3_length: 13; v_call: TRBV29-1; j_call: TRBJ2-2; clone_size: -; cdr3_nt: TGCAGCGCCAGCCCGTCCCTCACCGGGGAGCTGTTTTTT; cdr3_aa: CSASPSLTGELFF
d_call: -; cdr3_length: 18; v_call: TRBV25-1; j_call: TRBJ2-6; clone_size: -; cdr3_nt: TGTGCCAGCAGTGAAATCCTAATCCCTATCTCTGGGGCCAACGTCCTGACTTTC; cdr3_aa: CASSEILIPISGANVLTF
d_call: -; cdr3_length: 15; v_call: TRBV29-1; j_call: TRBJ2-1; clone_size: -; cdr3_nt: TGCAGCGTTGGGGGGTTAGGACCCCCGGCCAATGAGCAGTTCTTC; cdr3_aa: CSVGGLGPPANEQFF
d_call: -; cdr3_length: 15; v_call: TRBV6-5; j_call: TRBJ2-1; clone_size: -; cdr3_nt: TGTGCCAGCAGGACCAGCGAGAGCTCCTACAATGAGCAGTTCTTC; cdr3_aa: CASRTSESSYNEQFF
d_call: TRBD2; cdr3_length: 17; v_call: TRBV7-8; j_call: TRBJ2-7; clone_size: -; cdr3_nt: TGTGCCAGCAGCTTAGTATCCCTCCCTAGCGGCGCCTACGAGCAGTACTTC; cdr3_aa: CASSLVSLPSGAYEQYF
d_call: -; cdr3_length: 11; v_call: TRBV27; j_call: TRBJ1-1; clone_size: once; cdr3_nt: TGTGCCAGCATTACGGGCGCTGAAGCTTTCTTT; cdr3_aa: CASITGAEAFF
d_call: -; cdr3_length: 15; v_call: TRBV5-4; j_call: TRBJ1-2; clone_size: -; cdr3_nt: TGTGCCAGCAGCTTCTGGGGGCAGCCTAACTATGGCTACACCTTC; cdr3_aa: CASSFWGQPNYGYTF
d_call: -; cdr3_length: 14; v_call: TRBV29-1; j_call: TRBJ2-7; clone_size: -; cdr3_nt: TGCAGCGTTGAAGATCGCGGCACCTCCTACGAGCAGTACTTC; cdr3_aa: CSVEDRGTSYEQYF
d_call: TRBD1; cdr3_length: 15; v_call: TRBV6-5; j_call: TRBJ2-4; clone_size: -; cdr3_nt: TGTGCCAGCAGTGCCAGACAGGGAATGAAAAACATTCAGTACTTC; cdr3_aa: CASSARQGMKNIQYF
d_call: -; cdr3_length: 12; v_call: TRBV6-5; j_call: TRBJ2-1; clone_size: -; cdr3_nt: TGTGCCACCGAACCGCCCGGGGGTGAGCAGTTCTTC; cdr3_aa: CATEPPGGEQFF
d_call: TRBD2; cdr3_length: 11; v_call: TRBV29-1; j_call: TRBJ2-4; clone_size: -; cdr3_nt: TGCAGCGTGCGGGGGGAAAACATTCAGTACTTC; cdr3_aa: CSVRGENIQYF
d_call: -; cdr3_length: 12; v_call: TRBV5-1; j_call: TRBJ2-1; clone_size: -; cdr3_nt: TGCGCCAGCAGCCCGGAGGGTGGTGAGCAGTTCTTC; cdr3_aa: CASSPEGGEQFF
d_call: -; cdr3_length: 10; v_call: TRBV19; j_call: TRBJ2-2; clone_size: -; cdr3_nt: TGTGCAGCCTCGGGCGGGGAGCTGTTTTTT; cdr3_aa: CAASGGELFF
d_call: TRBD2; cdr3_length: 14; v_call: TRBV7-9; j_call: TRBJ2-5; clone_size: few; cdr3_nt: TGTGCCAGCAGCTACCTAGCGGCCGGGGAGACCCAGTACTTC; cdr3_aa: CASSYLAAGETQYF
d_call: -; cdr3_length: 15; v_call: TRBV7-2; j_call: TRBJ1-2; clone_size: few; cdr3_nt: TGTGCCAGCAGCTTAACTGGACAGATGAACTATGGCTACACCTTC; cdr3_aa: CASSLTGQMNYGYTF
d_call: TRBD2; cdr3_length: 18; v_call: TRBV19; j_call: TRBJ2-2; clone_size: -; cdr3_nt: TGTGCCAGTAGTCGCAACACTCGACTAGCGGCGAACACCGGGGAGCTGTTTTTT; cdr3_aa: CASSRNTRLAANTGELFF
d_call: -; cdr3_length: 15; v_call: TRBV2; j_call: TRBJ2-7; clone_size: -; cdr3_nt: TGTGCCAGCAGTGACCTTCATCCAGGGGTCTACGAGCAGTACTTC; cdr3_aa: CASSDLHPGVYEQYF
d_call: TRBD1; cdr3_length: 12; v_call: TRBV29-1; j_call: TRBJ2-7; clone_size: -; cdr3_nt: TGCAGCGTGACAGGGCTTTTCTACGAGCAGTACTTC; cdr3_aa: CSVTGLFYEQYF
d_call: TRBD1; cdr3_length: 15; v_call: TRBV7-9; j_call: TRBJ2-7; clone_size: -; cdr3_nt: TGTGCCAGCAGCCCCGTATACAGGGGCGAGGGAAAGCAGTACTTC; cdr3_aa: CASSPVYRGEGKQYF
d_call: -; cdr3_length: 19; v_call: TRBV27; j_call: TRBJ1-6; clone_size: -; cdr3_nt: TGTGCCAGCAGTTTAATTGGTACGTCACCGAGCTCCTATAATTCACCCCTCCACTTT; cdr3_aa: CASSLIGTSPSSYNSPLHF
d_call: -; cdr3_length: 17; v_call: TRBV6-4; j_call: TRBJ1-5; clone_size: -; cdr3_nt: TGTGCCAGCGTGAGAAGGATAGCAGCATATAGCAATCAGCCCCAGCATTTT; cdr3_aa: CASVRRIAAYSNQPQHF
d_call: TRBD2; cdr3_length: 11; v_call: TRBV29-1; j_call: TRBJ2-3; clone_size: -; cdr3_nt: TGCAGCGTTGGGGGAGGGGATACGCAGTATTTT; cdr3_aa: CSVGGGDTQYF
d_call: -; cdr3_length: 11; v_call: TRBV6-1; j_call: TRBJ2-7; clone_size: -; cdr3_nt: TGTGCCAGCAGGGAACTTTCCGAGCAGTACTTC; cdr3_aa: CASRELSEQYF
d_call: -; cdr3_length: 15; v_call: TRBV7-3; j_call: TRBJ1-1; clone_size: -; cdr3_nt: TGTGCCAGCAGCTTAACTTCCAGGGGTCACACTGAAGCTTTCTTT; cdr3_aa: CASSLTSRGHTEAFF
d_call: TRBD1; cdr3_length: 14; v_call: TRBV7-9; j_call: TRBJ2-7; clone_size: -; cdr3_nt: TGTGCCAGCAGCTTAGAACAGGGGATCGACGAGCAGTACTTC; cdr3_aa: CASSLEQGIDEQYF
d_call: TRBD2; cdr3_length: 16; v_call: TRBV7-9; j_call: TRBJ2-3; clone_size: -; cdr3_nt: TGTGCCAGCAGCTTAGCGCTAGGGCTAGCGGGGGGTACGCAGTATTTT; cdr3_aa: CASSLALGLAGGTQYF
d_call: TRBD1; cdr3_length: 16; v_call: TRBV5-1; j_call: TRBJ2-5; clone_size: -; cdr3_nt: TGCGCCAGCAGCTTGTCAGCGACAGGGGGTGGAGAGACCCAGTACTTC; cdr3_aa: CASSLSATGGGETQYF
d_call: -; cdr3_length: 15; v_call: TRBV7-9; j_call: TRBJ1-2; clone_size: -; cdr3_nt: TGTGCCAGCAGCTTAGTGGGCCAGAAGACCTATGGCTACACCTTC; cdr3_aa: CASSLVGQKTYGYTF
d_call: -; cdr3_length: 12; v_call: TRBV29-1; j_call: TRBJ2-2; clone_size: -; cdr3_nt: TGCAGCGTTGAGCGGACAGACGGGGAGCTGTTTTTT; cdr3_aa: CSVERTDGELFF
d_call: -; cdr3_length: 13; v_call: TRBV6-1; j_call: TRBJ1-1; clone_size: -; cdr3_nt: TGTGCCAGCAGTGAAGCTCAGGGCACTGAAGCTTTCTTT; cdr3_aa: CASSEAQGTEAFF
d_call: TRBD2; cdr3_length: 16; v_call: TRBV6-5; j_call: TRBJ2-1; clone_size: -; cdr3_nt: TGTGCCAGCAGTTACGACGAAGCTAGCGGAATGAATGAGCAGTTCTTC; cdr3_aa: CASSYDEASGMNEQFF
d_call: -; cdr3_length: 16; v_call: TRBV9; j_call: TRBJ1-1; clone_size: -; cdr3_nt: TGTGCCAGCAGCGTAGTGGGGACCCCACCCAACACTGAAGCTTTCTTT; cdr3_aa: CASSVVGTPPNTEAFF
d_call: -; cdr3_length: 12; v_call: TRBV7-9; j_call: TRBJ2-7; clone_size: few; cdr3_nt: TGTGCCAGCACGCAGGGCTCCTACGAGCAGTACTTC; cdr3_aa: CASTQGSYEQYF
d_call: TRBD2; cdr3_length: 16; v_call: TRBV27; j_call: TRBJ2-3; clone_size: -; cdr3_nt: TGTGCCAGCATGGGGGCTAGCGGGATTGGCACAGATACGCAGTATTTT; cdr3_aa: CASMGASGIGTDTQYF
d_call: TRBD1; cdr3_length: 14; v_call: TRBV4-1; j_call: TRBJ1-1; clone_size: -; cdr3_nt: TGCGCCAGCAGCCAAGTGGACAGGGGAACTGAAGCTTTCTTT; cdr3_aa: CASSQVDRGTEAFF
d_call: -; cdr3_length: 12; v_call: TRBV5-1; j_call: TRBJ2-7; clone_size: -; cdr3_nt: TGCGCCAGCAGCTTTGGAAGGGGCGAGCAGTACTTC; cdr3_aa: CASSFGRGEQYF
d_call: TRBD2; cdr3_length: 14; v_call: TRBV4-2; j_call: TRBJ2-7; clone_size: -; cdr3_nt: TGTGCCAGCAGCCCAGCGGGAGGAACCTACGAGCAGTACTTC; cdr3_aa: CASSPAGGTYEQYF
d_call: -; cdr3_length: 13; v_call: TRBV4-1; j_call: TRBJ2-2; clone_size: few; cdr3_nt: TGCGCCAGCAGGGGGGGCGACACCGGGGAGCTGTTTTTT; cdr3_aa: CASRGGDTGELFF
d_call: -; cdr3_length: 16; v_call: TRBV14; j_call: TRBJ1-3; clone_size: -; cdr3_nt: TGTGCCAGCAGCCAAGATATAGGAGTCTCTGGAAACACCATATATTTT; cdr3_aa: CASSQDIGVSGNTIYF
d_call: TRBD1; cdr3_length: 15; v_call: TRBV19; j_call: TRBJ2-7; clone_size: -; cdr3_nt: TGTGCCAGTAGTATAGGACAGGGCCTATCCTACGAGCAGTACTTC; cdr3_aa: CASSIGQGLSYEQYF
d_call: -; cdr3_length: 11; v_call: TRBV19; j_call: TRBJ2-1; clone_size: -; cdr3_nt: TGTGCCATGGGACCGTACAATGAGCAGTTCTTC; cdr3_aa: CAMGPYNEQFF
d_call: -; cdr3_length: 13; v_call: TRBV9; j_call: TRBJ2-1; clone_size: -; cdr3_nt: TGTGCCGGCAGCGTGGGACCACCCTGGGAGCAGTTCTTC; cdr3_aa: CAGSVGPPWEQFF
d_call: TRBD1; cdr3_length: 14; v_call: TRBV30; j_call: TRBJ1-1; clone_size: -; cdr3_nt: TGTGCCTGGAACATCAGGGGGGGTCCCCCTGAAGCTTTCTTT; cdr3_aa: CAWNIRGGPPEAFF
d_call: -; cdr3_length: 13; v_call: TRBV29-1; j_call: TRBJ2-5; clone_size: -; cdr3_nt: TGCAGCGTTGAAGGGCAGGGCGAAGAGACCCAGTACTTC; cdr3_aa: CSVEGQGEETQYF
d_call: -; cdr3_length: 17; v_call: TRBV5-1; j_call: TRBJ2-3; clone_size: -; cdr3_nt: TGCGCCAGCAGCCCCACTCTAGCGTCGTCTCGCACAGATACGCAGTATTTT; cdr3_aa: CASSPTLASSRTDTQYF
d_call: -; cdr3_length: 15; v_call: TRBV6-5; j_call: TRBJ2-1; clone_size: -; cdr3_nt: TGTGCCAGCAGTTACTCGTTACAGAAATACAATGAGCAGTTCTTC; cdr3_aa: CASSYSLQKYNEQFF
d_call: -; cdr3_length: 15; v_call: TRBV11-2; j_call: TRBJ2-1; clone_size: -; cdr3_nt: TGTGCCAGCAGCCCTCCCGCCGGGGTATCGGATGAGCAGTTCTTC; cdr3_aa: CASSPPAGVSDEQFF
d_call: -; cdr3_length: 14; v_call: TRBV7-3; j_call: TRBJ1-2; clone_size: -; cdr3_nt: TGTGCCAGCAGCTTAAGTGGTTACGACTCTGGCTACACCTTC; cdr3_aa: CASSLSGYDSGYTF
d_call: -; cdr3_length: 14; v_call: TRBV6-5; j_call: TRBJ1-5; clone_size: -; cdr3_nt: TGTGCCAGCAGTTTAGGGGGGAACAATCAGCCCCAGCATTTT; cdr3_aa: CASSLGGNNQPQHF
d_call: -; cdr3_length: 14; v_call: TRBV29-1; j_call: TRBJ2-7; clone_size: -; cdr3_nt: TGCAGCGTTGAACTACGAGGGGGGGCCTACGAGCAGTACTTC; cdr3_aa: CSVELRGGAYEQYF
d_call: -; cdr3_length: 13; v_call: TRBV18; j_call: TRBJ1-6; clone_size: -; cdr3_nt: TGTGCCAGCTCACCAGACATCAATTCACCCCTCCACTTT; cdr3_aa: CASSPDINSPLHF